This TCR beta chain was retrieved from a study of shared clonotypes between healthy human individuals. Study-wide context: In total, the donors were a couple of women and a few men aged 18 to 49. Points from the study as a whole: Naive subsets generally exceeded memory subsets in estimated richness.

Turning to this clone: Its target is unknown.

Trimming shortened V by 6 bases and J by 0 bases, and 11 bases separated the two germline ends. CDR1 SEHNR and CDR2 FQNEAQ come from the germline V gene (reference sequence). The length of the CDR3 is 15 residues. Cells designated naive CD8 were CD45RO-negative and were positively selected for CCR7, with terminally differentiated effector memory CD45RA+ cells excluded. Several immunoSEQ plates held equal portions of the genomic DNA taken from each subset. How the authors handled the data: Junction-only sequences without quality scores were provided by ImmunoSEQ, so filtering was different. The method was immunoSEQ multiplex PCR; TCRdb's version includes in-frame clones alone and lacks a portion of them. D and trimming come from the DNA, and the V and J calls and clone size come from that table. Here the sample spans some 2.1 million clones, about 93% being singletons.

The clonotype originates from a man in his late teens or twenties in good health. Some clones in this sample may be carry-over from other donors' samples. The chain recombines TRBV7-9 with TRBJ1-4, with D unresolved. The source material was naive CD8+ T cells from PBMCs. The CDR3 spells CASSPPEATNEKLFF. The DNA for the CDR3 is TGTGCCAGCAGTCCCCCCGAAGCAACTAATGAAAAACTGTTTTTT.